This is a list of T cell receptor beta chains from one sample in a study of T cell responses to AZD1222 COVID-19 vaccine. Clones were read by immunoSEQ multiplex PCR, and TCRdb kept only the in-frame ones, dropping some. Among 80,000 to 100,000 clones, about nine tenths were seen once, and the ten largest hold 2.8%. Sequenced material: peripheral blood, taken on day 0 of MenACWY control vaccination. The receptors come from an adult in good health. The CDR3 runs from the conserved cysteine through the conserved F or W. The order of the fields is D gene, CDR3 length, V gene, clone size, J gene, CDR3 protein, CDR3 DNA. The D gene is left open where the match is weak. Not every row has a clone size; where given, it reads once, few, many or a size class.

TRBD2	16	TRBV7-2	-	TRBJ2-2	CASSLTGGGLGGELFF	TGTGCCAGCAGCTTAACCGGCGGGGGGCTAGGCGGGGAGCTGTTTTTT
TRBD2	15	TRBV5-4	-	TRBJ2-7	CASSWTSGESYEQYF	TGTGCCAGCAGCTGGACTAGCGGGGAGTCCTACGAGCAGTACTTC
-	13	TRBV11-2	-	TRBJ1-3	CASSFVPGNTIYF	TGTGCCAGCAGCTTTGTCCCTGGAAACACCATATATTTT
TRBD1	15	TRBV7-3	-	TRBJ2-1	CASSAGTGVLNEQFF	TGTGCCAGCAGCGCCGGGACAGGGGTCCTAAATGAGCAGTTCTTC
-	11	TRBV25-1	-	TRBJ2-5	CASSPAETQYF	TGTGCCAGCAGCCCAGCGGAGACCCAGTACTTC
-	15	TRBV6-5	-	TRBJ1-2	CASSWGRTGSHGYTF	TGTGCCAGCAGCTGGGGTCGAACAGGGAGTCACGGCTACACCTTC
-	17	TRBV4-1	few	TRBJ2-2	CASSQEGHRSDTGELFF	TGCGCCAGCAGCCAAGAGGGACACAGGTCCGACACCGGGGAGCTGTTTTTT
TRBD1	15	TRBV6-1	-	TRBJ1-2	CASSESGQFWNGYTF	TGTGCCAGCAGTGAATCGGGACAGTTTTGGAATGGCTACACCTTC
TRBD2	15	TRBV7-2	-	TRBJ2-3	CASRLAGTSTDTQYF	TGTGCCAGCAGACTAGCGGGGACTAGCACAGATACGCAGTATTTT
-	16	TRBV10-3	-	TRBJ1-2	CAISKPDARGNYGYTF	TGTGCCATTTCTAAGCCCGACGCGAGGGGCAACTATGGCTACACCTTC
-	14	TRBV18	once	TRBJ2-5	CASSNDLSSETQYF	TGTGCCAGCTCAAACGACTTGAGCTCAGAGACCCAGTACTTC
TRBD1	14	TRBV6-5	-	TRBJ1-5	CASSDRAGNQPQHF	TGTGCCAGCAGCGACAGGGCAGGCAATCAGCCCCAGCATTTT
TRBD1	16	TRBV7-9	-	TRBJ1-6	CASSLGQGAYNSPLHF	TGTGCCAGCAGCCTGGGACAGGGGGCCTATAATTCACCCCTCCACTTT
TRBD1	16	TRBV9	-	TRBJ1-2	CASSVDPGQGLYGYTF	TGTGCCAGCAGCGTAGATCCGGGACAGGGGCTCTATGGCTACACCTTC
TRBD2	16	TRBV4-3	-	TRBJ2-7	CASSQDNKRGGGEQYF	TGCGCCAGCAGCCAAGATAATAAGCGGGGGGGAGGCGAGCAGTACTTC
-	13	TRBV6-5	-	TRBJ1-1	CASSYSVSGEAFF	TGTGCCAGCAGTTACTCGGTGTCTGGCGAAGCTTTCTTT
-	14	TRBV6-2/TRBV6-3	-	TRBJ1-1	CASSLLQGNTEAFF	TGTGCCAGCAGTCTATTACAAGGCAACACTGAAGCTTTCTTT
-	14	TRBV27	-	TRBJ1-1	CASSFHGGLAEAFF	TGTGCCAGCAGCTTTCACGGGGGGCTGGCTGAAGCTTTCTTT
-	15	TRBV30	-	TRBJ1-6	CAWSDTPGGARPLHF	TGTGCCTGGAGTGATACCCCCGGTGGGGCTCGACCCCTCCACTTT
-	12	TRBV19	-	TRBJ1-6	CASSIPGSPLHF	TGTGCCAGTAGTATTCCGGGTTCACCCCTCCACTTT
TRBD1	14	TRBV11-3	-	TRBJ1-4	CASSFTGEGEKLFF	TGTGCCAGCAGCTTTACAGGGGAGGGGGAAAAACTGTTTTTT
-	13	TRBV2	-	TRBJ1-2	CASTPDDNYGYTF	TGTGCCAGCACTCCAGACGATAACTATGGCTACACCTTC
-	11	TRBV6-6	-	TRBJ1-2	CASSSTAPNTF	TGTGCCAGCAGTTCCACGGCACCTAACACCTTC
-	16	TRBV24-1	few	TRBJ2-7	CATRIGETGFLTRQYF	TGTGCCACCAGGATAGGAGAGACAGGATTCCTTACGAGGCAGTACTTC
-	14	TRBV15	-	TRBJ2-5	CATSREGNGETQYF	TGTGCCACCAGCAGAGAAGGGAACGGGGAGACCCAGTACTTC
-	16	TRBV7-8	-	TRBJ2-2	CASSLSEPSNTGELFF	TGTGCCAGCAGCTTATCAGAACCCTCGAACACCGGGGAGCTGTTTTTT
-	18	TRBV4-1	-	TRBJ1-1	CASSQSTGARWTDTEAFF	TGCGCCAGCAGCCAATCTACCGGGGCCCGATGGACCGACACTGAAGCTTTCTTT
-	14	TRBV5-1	-	TRBJ1-2	CASSLNQPLYGYTF	TGCGCCAGCAGCTTGAATCAGCCTCTCTATGGCTACACCTTC
-	13	TRBV11-2	-	TRBJ2-7	CASRRAASYEQYF	TGTGCCAGCAGACGGGCCGCATCCTACGAGCAGTACTTC
-	13	TRBV3-1/TRBV3-2	-	TRBJ1-1	CASSQVGGTEAFF	TGTGCCAGCAGCCAAGTGGGTGGCACTGAAGCTTTCTTT
TRBD1	15	TRBV19	once	TRBJ1-1	CASGGPDRGPREAFF	TGTGCCAGTGGGGGACCGGACAGGGGGCCCAGGGAAGCTTTCTTT